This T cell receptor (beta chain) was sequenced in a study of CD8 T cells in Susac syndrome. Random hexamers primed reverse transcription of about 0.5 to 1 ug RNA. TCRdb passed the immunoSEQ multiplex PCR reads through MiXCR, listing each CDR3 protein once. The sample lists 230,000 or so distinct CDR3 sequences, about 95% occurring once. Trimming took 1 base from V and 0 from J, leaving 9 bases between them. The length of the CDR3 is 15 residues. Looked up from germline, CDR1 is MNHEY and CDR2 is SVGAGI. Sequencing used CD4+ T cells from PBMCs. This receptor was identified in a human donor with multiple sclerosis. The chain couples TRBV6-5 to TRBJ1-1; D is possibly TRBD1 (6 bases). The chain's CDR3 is CASSYWGRMNTEAFF. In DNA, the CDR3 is TGTGCCAGCAGTTACTGGGGGCGGATGAACACTGAAGCTTTCTTT.